Described below is a single T cell receptor (beta chain) sequence and its context. The source of the sample is a study of blood T cell repertoires in COVID-19. Germline V gene sequence: CDR1 SGHDT, CDR2 YYEEEE. Trimming pared 0 bases from V and 5 bases from J, leaving 14 bases between. The CDR3 sequence is 15 residues long. The repertoire was sequenced with immunoSEQ multiplex PCR; TCRdb's copy has only in-frame clones and lacks some. The table lists fewer than 200,000 clones, approximately 79% of them singletons. Residents of 24 US areas, aged about 18 to 89 years, made up the participants. Each participant's cohort was designated according to participant-reported clinical history.

The origin of this receptor is an older woman in a cohort exposed to, infected with or recovered from COVID-19 (not recorded which). This chain joins TRBV5-6 and TRBJ2-5; a possible D gene is TRBD1 (5 bases). Sequencing used PBMCs or T cells enriched from blood (not recorded which). In nucleotides, the CDR3 is TGTGCCAGCAGCTTGGATGCGGCCCACAGGGAGACCCAGTACTTC. It yields the protein CASSLDAAHRETQYF. Variable domain in full (rest from reference TRBV5-6 and TRBJ2-5): DAGVTQSPTHLIKTRGQQVTLRCSPKSGHDTVSWYQQALGQGPQFIFQYYEEEERQRGNFPDRFSGHQFPNYSSELNVNALLLGDSALYLCASSLDAAHRETQYFGPGTRLLVL.